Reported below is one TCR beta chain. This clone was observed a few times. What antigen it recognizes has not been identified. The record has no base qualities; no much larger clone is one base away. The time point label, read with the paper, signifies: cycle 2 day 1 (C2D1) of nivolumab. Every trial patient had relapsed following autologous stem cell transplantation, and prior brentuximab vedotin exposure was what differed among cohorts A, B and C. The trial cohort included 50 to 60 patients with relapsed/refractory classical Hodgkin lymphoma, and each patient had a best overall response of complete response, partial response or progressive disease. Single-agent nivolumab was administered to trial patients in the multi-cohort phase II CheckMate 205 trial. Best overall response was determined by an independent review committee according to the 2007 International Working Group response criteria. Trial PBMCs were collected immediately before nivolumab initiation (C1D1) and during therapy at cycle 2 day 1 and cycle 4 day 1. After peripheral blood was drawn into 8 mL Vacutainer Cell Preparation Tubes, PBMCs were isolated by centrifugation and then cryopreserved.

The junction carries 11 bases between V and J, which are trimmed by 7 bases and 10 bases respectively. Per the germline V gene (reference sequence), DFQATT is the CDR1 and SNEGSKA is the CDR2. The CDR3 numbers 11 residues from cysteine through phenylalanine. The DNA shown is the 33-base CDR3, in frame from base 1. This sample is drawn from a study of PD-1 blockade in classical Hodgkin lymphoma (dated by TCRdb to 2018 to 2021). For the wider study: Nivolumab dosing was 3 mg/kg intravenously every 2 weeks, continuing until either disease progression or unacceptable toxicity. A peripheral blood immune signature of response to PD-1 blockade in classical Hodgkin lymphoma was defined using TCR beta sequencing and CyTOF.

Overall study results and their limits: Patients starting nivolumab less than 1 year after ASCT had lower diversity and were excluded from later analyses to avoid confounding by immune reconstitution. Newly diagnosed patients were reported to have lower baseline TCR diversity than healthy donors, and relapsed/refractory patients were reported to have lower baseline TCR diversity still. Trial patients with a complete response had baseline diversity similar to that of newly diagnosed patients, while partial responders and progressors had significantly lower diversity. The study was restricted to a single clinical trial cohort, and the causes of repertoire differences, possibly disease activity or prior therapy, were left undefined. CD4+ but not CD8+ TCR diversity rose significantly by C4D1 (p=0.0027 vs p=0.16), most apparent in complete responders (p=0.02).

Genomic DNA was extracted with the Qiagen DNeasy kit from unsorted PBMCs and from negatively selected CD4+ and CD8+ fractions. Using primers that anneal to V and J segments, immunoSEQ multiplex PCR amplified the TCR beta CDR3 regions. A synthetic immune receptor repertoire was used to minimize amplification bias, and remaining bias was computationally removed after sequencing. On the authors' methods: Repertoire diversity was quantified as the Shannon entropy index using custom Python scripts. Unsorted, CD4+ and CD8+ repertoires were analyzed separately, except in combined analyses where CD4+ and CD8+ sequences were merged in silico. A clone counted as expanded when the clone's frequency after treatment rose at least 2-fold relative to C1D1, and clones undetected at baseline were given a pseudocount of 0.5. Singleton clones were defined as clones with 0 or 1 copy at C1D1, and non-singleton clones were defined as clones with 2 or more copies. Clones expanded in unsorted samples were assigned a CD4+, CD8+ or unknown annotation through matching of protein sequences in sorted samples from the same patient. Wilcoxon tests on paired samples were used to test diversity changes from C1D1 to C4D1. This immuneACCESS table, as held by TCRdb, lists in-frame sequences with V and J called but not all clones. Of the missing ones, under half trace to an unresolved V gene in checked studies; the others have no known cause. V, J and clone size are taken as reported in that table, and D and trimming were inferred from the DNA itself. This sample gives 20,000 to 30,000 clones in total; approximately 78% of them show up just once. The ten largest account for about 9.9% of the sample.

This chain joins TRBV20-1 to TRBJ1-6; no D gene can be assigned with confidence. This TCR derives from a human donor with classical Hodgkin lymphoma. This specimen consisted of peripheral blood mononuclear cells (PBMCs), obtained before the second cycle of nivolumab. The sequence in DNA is TGCAGTGTGGGGTCGGGCTCACCCCTCCACTTT. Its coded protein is CSVGSGSPLHF.